The entry below describes one T cell receptor beta chain. Indicated treatment: roughly 20 received Ad26.COV2.S at low or high dose, single or two shots; roughly five received placebo; per-sample allocation not given. The samples date from day 63 after the first vaccine or placebo injection. These data belong to a study of Ad26.COV2.S vaccination and SARS-CoV-2 variants. Germline CDR1 and CDR2: SGHTA and FQGTGA. V gave up 0 bases and J gave up 3 bases; unmatched junction bases: 2. The CDR3 has 15 amino acids. This table comes from immunoSEQ multiplex PCR, and its TCRdb copy is limited to in-frame clones, with some not included. The sample has 380,000 or so clones; roughly nine tenths are singletons.

The TCR comes from a person between 18 and 59 years old who received the Ad26.COV2.S COVID-19 vaccine or a placebo. V gene TRBV7-3 combines with J gene TRBJ2-7, with 10 positions matching TRBD1. Sequencing used peripheral blood, obtained in a trial of Ad26.COV2.S vaccine versus placebo. The CDR3 loop is CASSLTGTGVYEQYF. CDR3 bases: TGTGCCAGCAGCTTAACCGGGACAGGGGTCTACGAGCAGTACTTC.